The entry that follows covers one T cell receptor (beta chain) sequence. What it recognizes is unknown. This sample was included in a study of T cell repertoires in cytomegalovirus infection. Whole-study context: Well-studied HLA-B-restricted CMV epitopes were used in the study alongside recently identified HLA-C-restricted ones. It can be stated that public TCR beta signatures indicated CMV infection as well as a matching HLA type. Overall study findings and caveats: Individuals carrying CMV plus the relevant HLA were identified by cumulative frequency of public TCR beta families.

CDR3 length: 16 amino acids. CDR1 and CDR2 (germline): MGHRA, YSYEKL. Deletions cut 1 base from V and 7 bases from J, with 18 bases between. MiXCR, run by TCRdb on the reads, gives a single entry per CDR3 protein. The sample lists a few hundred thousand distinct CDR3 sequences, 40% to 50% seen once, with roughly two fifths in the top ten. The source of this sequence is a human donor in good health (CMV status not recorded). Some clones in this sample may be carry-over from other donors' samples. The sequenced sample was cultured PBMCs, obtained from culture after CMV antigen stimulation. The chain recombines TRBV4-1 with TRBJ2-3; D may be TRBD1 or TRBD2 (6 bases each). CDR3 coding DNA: TGCGCCAGCAGCCAAGGACTTGGGGGGCTGAATTATACGCAGTATTTT. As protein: CASSQGLGGLNYTQYF.